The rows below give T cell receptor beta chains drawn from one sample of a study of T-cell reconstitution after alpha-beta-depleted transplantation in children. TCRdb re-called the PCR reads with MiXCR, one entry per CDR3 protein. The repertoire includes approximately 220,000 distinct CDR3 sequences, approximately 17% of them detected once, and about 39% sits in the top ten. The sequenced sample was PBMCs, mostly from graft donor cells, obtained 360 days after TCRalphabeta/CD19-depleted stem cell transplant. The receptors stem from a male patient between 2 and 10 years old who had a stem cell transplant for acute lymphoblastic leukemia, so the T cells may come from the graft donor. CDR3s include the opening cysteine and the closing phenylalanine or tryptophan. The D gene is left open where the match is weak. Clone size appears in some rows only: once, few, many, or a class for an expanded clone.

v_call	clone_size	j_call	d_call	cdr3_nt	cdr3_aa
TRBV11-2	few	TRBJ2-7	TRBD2	TGTGCCAGCAGCTTAGATGGGACTAGCGGGACCGAGCAGTACTTC	CASSLDGTSGTEQYF
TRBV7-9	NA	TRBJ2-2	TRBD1	TGTGCCACCCGGACAGGAACGAACACCGGGGAGCTGTTTTTT	CATRTGTNTGELFF
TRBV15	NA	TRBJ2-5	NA	TGTGCCACCAGCGGAGGCGAGGGGGACTTCGGAGGAGAGACCCAGTACTTC	CATSGGEGDFGGETQYF
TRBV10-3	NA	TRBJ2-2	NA	TGTGCCATCAGACCGGCCAGGGGCACCGGGGAGCTGTTTTTT	CAIRPARGTGELFF
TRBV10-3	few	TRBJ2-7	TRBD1	TGTGCCATCAGTCCGGGACAGAACTACGAGCAGTACTTC	CAISPGQNYEQYF
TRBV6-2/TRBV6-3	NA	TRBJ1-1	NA	TGTGCCAGCAGACGGGGGGTCTCGGGCGGATCAAACACTGAAGCTTTCTTT	CASRRGVSGGSNTEAFF
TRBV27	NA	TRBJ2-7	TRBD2	TGTGCCAGCACCGACCGTAGCGGGGAAACCTACGAGCAGTACTTC	CASTDRSGETYEQYF
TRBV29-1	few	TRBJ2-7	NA	TGCAGCGCTGGGGCCAGTTTAATCCCCTACGAGCAGTACTTC	CSAGASLIPYEQYF
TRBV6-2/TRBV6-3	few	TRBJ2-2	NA	TGTGCCAGCAGTCTTCTTGGGGGACCCGGGGAGCTGTTTTTT	CASSLLGGPGELFF
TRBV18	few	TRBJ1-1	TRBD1	TGTGCCAGCTCACCCACAGGGGGCACTGAAGCTTTCTTT	CASSPTGGTEAFF
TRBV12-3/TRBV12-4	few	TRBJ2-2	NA	TGTGCCAGCAGCCCCGGGGGTCCCGGGGAGCTGTTTTTT	CASSPGGPGELFF
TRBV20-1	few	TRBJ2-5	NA	TGCAGTGCCGGTGCCCAAGAGACCCAGTACTTC	CSAGAQETQYF
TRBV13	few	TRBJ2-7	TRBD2	TGTGCCAGCAGCCAGACTAGCGGGGGGCCCCAAGGCTACGAGCAGTACTTC	CASSQTSGGPQGYEQYF
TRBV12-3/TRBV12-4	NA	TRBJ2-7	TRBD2	TGTGCCAGCAGTTTAGGACTAGCGGGGGCCTACGAGCAGTACTTC	CASSLGLAGAYEQYF
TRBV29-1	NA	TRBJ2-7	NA	TGCAGCGTTGAAGAGGGTGATAGCGCCTCCTCCTACGAGCAGTACTTC	CSVEEGDSASSYEQYF
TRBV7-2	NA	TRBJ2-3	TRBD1	TGTGCCAGCAGCCACGGACAGGGCCAAGATACGCAGTATTTT	CASSHGQGQDTQYF
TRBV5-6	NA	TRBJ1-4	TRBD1	TGTGCCAGCAGCTTGGACGGGACAGGGGGCCAAAAACTGTTTTTT	CASSLDGTGGQKLFF
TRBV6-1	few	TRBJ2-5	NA	TGTGCCAGCAGTGTATTACTCGACTGGGGCCAAGAGACCCAGTACTTC	CASSVLLDWGQETQYF
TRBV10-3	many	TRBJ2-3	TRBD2	TGTGCCATCAGCCCGGCGGGGGCAGATACGCAGTATTTT	CAISPAGADTQYF
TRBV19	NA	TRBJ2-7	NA	TGTGCCAGTACCCTAACGGTGGGACTGGGCGAGCAGTACTTC	CASTLTVGLGEQYF
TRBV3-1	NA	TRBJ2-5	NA	TGTGCCAGCAGCCCCTGGACGGCAGGGAAGGGGGTCGGAGGGGAGACCCAGTACTTC	CASSPWTAGKGVGGETQYF
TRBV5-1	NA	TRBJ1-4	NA	TGCGCCAGCAGCCAAGCAGGGGATAATGAAAAACTGTTTTTT	CASSQAGDNEKLFF
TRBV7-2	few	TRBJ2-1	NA	TGTGCCAGCAGCTTTGACTTGAGCTCCTACAATGAGCAGTTCTTC	CASSFDLSSYNEQFF
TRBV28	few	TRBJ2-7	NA	TGTGCCAGCCGCACCCGGGCAGGGTGGGGATACGAGCAGTACTTC	CASRTRAGWGYEQYF
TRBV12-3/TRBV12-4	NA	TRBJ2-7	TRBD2	TGTGCCAGCAGCATTAGCGGGAGGGCAGTCTACGAGCAGTACTTC	CASSISGRAVYEQYF
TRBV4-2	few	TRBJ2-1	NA	TGTGCCAGCAGCCAAGGCGGGTCTAGCAGACCGTTCTTC	CASSQGGSSRPFF
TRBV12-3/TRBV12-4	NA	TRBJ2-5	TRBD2	TGTGCCAGCAGTTTATCGCGGGGGAGGGAGACCCAGTACTTC	CASSLSRGRETQYF
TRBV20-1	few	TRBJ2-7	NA	TGCAGTGCTAGAGATCCGGGGGTAGCGGCCGATGCCTACGAGCAGTACTTC	CSARDPGVAADAYEQYF
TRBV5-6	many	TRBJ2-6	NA	TGTGCCAGCAGCTTGGCCTGGACAGAGAGCTCTGGGGCCAACGTCCTGACTTTC	CASSLAWTESSGANVLTF
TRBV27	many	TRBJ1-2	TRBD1	TGTGCCAGCAGGCAAAAAGACAGGGCGTGGCATGGCTACACCTTC	CASRQKDRAWHGYTF
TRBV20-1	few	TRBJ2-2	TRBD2	TGCAGTGCTAGTGGCCTAGCGGGGAACACCGGGGAGCTGTTTTTT	CSASGLAGNTGELFF
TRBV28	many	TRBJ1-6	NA	TGTGCCAGCAGTTTATTCGGGACGGGACGCTATAATTCACCCCTCCACTTT	CASSLFGTGRYNSPLHF
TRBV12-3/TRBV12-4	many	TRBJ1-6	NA	TGTGCCAGTTGGGGGCAGCCAAATTCACCCCTCCACTTT	CASWGQPNSPLHF
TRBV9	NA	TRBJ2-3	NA	TGTGCCAGCAGCGTAGACCCAACAGGCAGCACAGATACGCAGTATTTT	CASSVDPTGSTDTQYF
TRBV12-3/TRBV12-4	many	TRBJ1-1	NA	TGTGCCAGCAGTTTATCATCAGGGAACACTGAAGCTTTCTTT	CASSLSSGNTEAFF
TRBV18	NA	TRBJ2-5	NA	TGTGCCAGCTCACCTCGGGACAAACAAGAGACCCAGTACTTC	CASSPRDKQETQYF
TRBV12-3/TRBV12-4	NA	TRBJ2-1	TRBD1	TGTGCCAGCACCTCCGGGACAGGGGTAGGTTTATGGCAGTTCTTC	CASTSGTGVGLWQFF
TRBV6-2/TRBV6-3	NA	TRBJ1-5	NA	TGTGCCAGCAGGAGCGGGGGGCGCTGGGGCAATCAGCCCCAGCATTTT	CASRSGGRWGNQPQHF
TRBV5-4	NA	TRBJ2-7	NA	TGTGCCAGCAGCTTGAAGTCCTACGAGCAGTACTTC	CASSLKSYEQYF
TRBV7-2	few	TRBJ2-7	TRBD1	TGTGCCAGCAGCCCGCACAGGGGTACCTACGAGCAGTACTTC	CASSPHRGTYEQYF
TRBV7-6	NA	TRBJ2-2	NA	TGTGCCAGCAGCCCTCGGTCCCGGGGAAACACCGGGGAGCTGTTTTTT	CASSPRSRGNTGELFF
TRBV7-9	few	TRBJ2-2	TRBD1	TGTGCCAGCAGCTCACCGGGACAGGGGCTTTTTTCTGGGGAGCTGTTTTTT	CASSSPGQGLFSGELFF
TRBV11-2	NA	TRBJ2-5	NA	TGTGCCAGCAGCTCACCTCAGTACCAAGAGACCCAGTACTTC	CASSSPQYQETQYF
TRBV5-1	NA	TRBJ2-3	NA	TGCGCCAGCAGCTTGTTCCGGGGAACCGAGGATACGCAGTATTTT	CASSLFRGTEDTQYF
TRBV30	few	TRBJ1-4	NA	TGTGCCTGGAGCCGTGGAGTCCGCAGAGCAACTAATGAAAAACTGTTTTTT	CAWSRGVRRATNEKLFF
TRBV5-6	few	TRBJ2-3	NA	TGTGCCAGCAGCCTTTGGGATACGCAGTATTTT	CASSLWDTQYF
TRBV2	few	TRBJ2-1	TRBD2	TGTGCCAGCAGTGAAATGGGGGTAGCGGGGGTTAATGAGCAGTTCTTC	CASSEMGVAGVNEQFF
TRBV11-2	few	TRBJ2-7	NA	TGTGCCAGCAGCTTAGACGGGGGCGATCCCCGATACGAGCAGTACTTC	CASSLDGGDPRYEQYF
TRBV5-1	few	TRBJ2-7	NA	TGCGCCAGCAGCTTGGACTTAGCCGATGTCGAGCAGTACTTC	CASSLDLADVEQYF
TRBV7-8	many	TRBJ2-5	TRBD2	TGTGCCAGCAGCTTAGCGGGACTAGCGGGAACTCAAGAGACCCAGTACTTC	CASSLAGLAGTQETQYF
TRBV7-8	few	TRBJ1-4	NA	TGTGCCAGCAGCGTCCAGGGAGCAGGGGAAAAACTGTTTTTT	CASSVQGAGEKLFF
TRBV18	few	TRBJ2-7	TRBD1	TGTGCCAGCTCATCCGGGACAGGGGCCAGCGAGCAGTACTTC	CASSSGTGASEQYF
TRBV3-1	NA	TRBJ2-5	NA	TGTGCCAGCAGTCGAAACGGCTTAACGTACCAAGAGACCCAGTACTTC	CASSRNGLTYQETQYF
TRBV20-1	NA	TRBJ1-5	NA	TGCAGTGCTAGAGATAAACGGGAACGGGGCAATCAGCCCCAGCATTTT	CSARDKRERGNQPQHF
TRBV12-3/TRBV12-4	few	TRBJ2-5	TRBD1	TGTGCCAGCAGTCCCCCAGGACAGGGGGGGGAGACCCAGTACTTC	CASSPPGQGGETQYF
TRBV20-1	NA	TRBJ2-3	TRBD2	TGCAGCGAGGGCGGGGGGCCTTCAGATACGCAGTATTTT	CSEGGGPSDTQYF
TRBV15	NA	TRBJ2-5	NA	TGTGCCACCAGCAGTTGGCAGCAAGAGACCCAGTACTTC	CATSSWQQETQYF
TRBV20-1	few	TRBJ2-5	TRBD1	TGCAGTGCTAGAGTCCCGCTGGACAGGGCCACCCAAGAGACCCAGTACTTC	CSARVPLDRATQETQYF